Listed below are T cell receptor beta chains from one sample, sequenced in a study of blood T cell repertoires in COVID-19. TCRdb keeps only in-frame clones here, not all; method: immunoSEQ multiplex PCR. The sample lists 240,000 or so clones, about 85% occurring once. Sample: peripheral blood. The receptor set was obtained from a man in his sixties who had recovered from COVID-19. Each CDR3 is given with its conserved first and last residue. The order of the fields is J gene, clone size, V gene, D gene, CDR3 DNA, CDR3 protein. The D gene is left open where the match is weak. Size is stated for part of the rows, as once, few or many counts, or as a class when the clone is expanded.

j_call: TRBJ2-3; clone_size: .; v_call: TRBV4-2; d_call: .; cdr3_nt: TGTGCCAGCAGTAGAATTGGCACAGATACGCAGTATTTT; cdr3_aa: CASSRIGTDTQYF
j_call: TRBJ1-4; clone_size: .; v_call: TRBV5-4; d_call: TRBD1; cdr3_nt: TGTGCCAGCAGCCGGTGCCGGGACAGGGGAACCCCTGCAACTAATGAAAAACTGTTTTTT; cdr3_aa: CASSRCRDRGTPATNEKLFF
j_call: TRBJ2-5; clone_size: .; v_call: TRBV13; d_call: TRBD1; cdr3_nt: TGTGCCAGCAGCTCAGTGCCAGGGGGACGGGAGACCCAGTACTTC; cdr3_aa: CASSSVPGGRETQYF
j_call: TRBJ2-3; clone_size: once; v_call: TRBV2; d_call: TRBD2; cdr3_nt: TGTGCCAGCAGGCTAGCGGGGAGACCAGATACGCAGTATTTT; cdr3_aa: CASRLAGRPDTQYF
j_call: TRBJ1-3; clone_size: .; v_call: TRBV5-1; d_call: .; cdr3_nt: TGCGCCAGCAGCACAAAAGAGGGGGGGAACACCATATATTTT; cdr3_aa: CASSTKEGGNTIYF
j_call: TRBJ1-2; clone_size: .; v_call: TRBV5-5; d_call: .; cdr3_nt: TGTGCCAGCAGCTTGGGCGGGGCAATCCTGGGGTATGGCTACACCTTC; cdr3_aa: CASSLGGAILGYGYTF
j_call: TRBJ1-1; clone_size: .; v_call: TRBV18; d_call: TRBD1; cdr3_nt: TGTGCCAGCTCCCTGGGACAGGGCACTGAAGCTTTCTTT; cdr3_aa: CASSLGQGTEAFF
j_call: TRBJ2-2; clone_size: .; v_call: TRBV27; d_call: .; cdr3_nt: TGTGCCAGCAGTTTTTACAGGGCGTACACCGGGGAGCTGTTTTTT; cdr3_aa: CASSFYRAYTGELFF
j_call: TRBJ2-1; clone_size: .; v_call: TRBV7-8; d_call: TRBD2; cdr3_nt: TGTGCCAGCAGCTTGTCGGGACTAGCTAATAGGAATGAGCAGTTCTTC; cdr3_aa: CASSLSGLANRNEQFF
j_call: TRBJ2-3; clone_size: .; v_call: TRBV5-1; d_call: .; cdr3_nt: TGCGCCAGCAGCTTGGTTCCGACCGGCGGGGTGAACACAGATACGCAGTATTTT; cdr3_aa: CASSLVPTGGVNTDTQYF
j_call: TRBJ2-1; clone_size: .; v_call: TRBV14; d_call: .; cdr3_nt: TGTGCCAGCAGCCAAGTTACGGGGTACTACAATGAGCAGTTCTTC; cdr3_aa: CASSQVTGYYNEQFF
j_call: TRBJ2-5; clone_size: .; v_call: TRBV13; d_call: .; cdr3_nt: TGTGCCAGCAGCTCCCGGACTGCCGAGACCCAGTACTTC; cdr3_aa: CASSSRTAETQYF
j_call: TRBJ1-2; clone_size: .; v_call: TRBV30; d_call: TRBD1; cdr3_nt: TGTGCCTGGAGGACGACAGGGGCTAACTATGGCTACACCTTC; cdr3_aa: CAWRTTGANYGYTF
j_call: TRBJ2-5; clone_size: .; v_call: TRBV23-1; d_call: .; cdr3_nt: TGCGCCAGCAGTCAAGCCCCCCAACGGGAGACCCAGTACTTC; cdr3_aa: CASSQAPQRETQYF
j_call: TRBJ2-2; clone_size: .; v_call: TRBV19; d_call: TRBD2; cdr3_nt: TGTGCCAGTCATTTTAGCGGGACCGGGGAGCTGTTTTTT; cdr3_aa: CASHFSGTGELFF
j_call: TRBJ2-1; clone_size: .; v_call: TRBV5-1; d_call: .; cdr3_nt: TGCGCCAGCAGCTTTCTCCGCAATGAGCAGTTCTTC; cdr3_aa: CASSFLRNEQFF
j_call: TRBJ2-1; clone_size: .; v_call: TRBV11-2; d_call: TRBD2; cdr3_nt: TGTGCCAGCAGTCAGCGGGGTAGCTCCTACAATGAGCAGTTCTTC; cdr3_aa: CASSQRGSSYNEQFF
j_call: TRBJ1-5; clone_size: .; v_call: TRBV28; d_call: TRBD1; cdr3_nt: TGTGCCAGCAGTTTCCCTGCACAGGGGGGTAGCAATCAGCCCCAGCATTTT; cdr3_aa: CASSFPAQGGSNQPQHF
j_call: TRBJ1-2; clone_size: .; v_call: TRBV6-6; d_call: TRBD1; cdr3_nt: TGTGCCAGCAGTAGCGACAGGGGGTTGTATGGCTACACCTTC; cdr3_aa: CASSSDRGLYGYTF
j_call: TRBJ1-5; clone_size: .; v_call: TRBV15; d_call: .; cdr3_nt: TGTGCCACCACTCGCGGCGGTCGTAGCAATCAGCCCCAGCATTTT; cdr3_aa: CATTRGGRSNQPQHF
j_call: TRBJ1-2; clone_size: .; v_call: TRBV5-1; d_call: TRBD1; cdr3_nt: TGCGCCAGCAGACCGGGACAGGGGGGCTATGGCTACACCTTC; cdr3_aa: CASRPGQGGYGYTF
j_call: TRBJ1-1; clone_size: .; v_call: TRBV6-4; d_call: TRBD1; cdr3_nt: TGTGCCAGCAGCCAGGACAGGGGCACTGAAGCTTTCTTT; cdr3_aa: CASSQDRGTEAFF
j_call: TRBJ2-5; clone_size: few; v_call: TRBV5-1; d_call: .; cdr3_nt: TGCGCCAGCAGCTTGATGGGGGCCGAGGGTCAAGAGACCCAGTACTTC; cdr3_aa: CASSLMGAEGQETQYF
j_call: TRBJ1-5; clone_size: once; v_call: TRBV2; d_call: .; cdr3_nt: TGTGCCAGCAGTGGGGGCAGGCATCAGCCCCAGCATTTT; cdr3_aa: CASSGGRHQPQHF
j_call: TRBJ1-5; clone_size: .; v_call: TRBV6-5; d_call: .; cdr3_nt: TGTGCCAGCAGTCCGTACGAGTCGATCAATCAGCCCCAGCATTTT; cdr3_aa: CASSPYESINQPQHF
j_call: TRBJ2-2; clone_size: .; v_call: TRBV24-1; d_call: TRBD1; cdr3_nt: TGTGCCACCAGTGATTCCCCTTACCTCGGGGACAGGGAAACCCCCGGGGAGCTGTTTTTT; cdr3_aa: CATSDSPYLGDRETPGELFF
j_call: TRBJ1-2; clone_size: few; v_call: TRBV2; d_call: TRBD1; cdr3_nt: TGTGCCAGCATAACCGACAGGGCCCGGAATGGCTACACCTTC; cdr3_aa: CASITDRARNGYTF